This TCR beta chain came from a study of spatial heterogeneity in lung cancer. As for the study in general: Donors were 72 untreated early-stage non-small cell lung cancer patients. Study-level findings and limits: Relative to follow-up, resection was when ubiquitous expanded tumor TCRs appeared more in blood.

Sample time point: blood at routine non-recurrence follow-up after resection. Unsorted whole RNA from tumor, nontumor lung or frozen PBMC underwent sequencing. In the library, each TCR cDNA molecule bore its own unique molecular identifier. A single record per CDR3 protein comes from TCRdb applying MiXCR to the 5' RACE reads. Of more than 40,000 distinct CDR3 sequences listed, 20% to 25% were seen once; the top ten hold roughly 6.5%. This clonotype has more than one count but fewer than ten. Its target is not known. The sequencing here drew on PBMCs, taken at follow-up. The clonotype comes from a female donor with early-stage non-small cell lung cancer.

The CDR3 nucleotides are TGTGCCAGCAGCGCTAGCGGGGGGGCCTGGGAGACCCAGTACTTC. Its translation is CASSASGGAWETQYF. This chain links TRBV5-4 with TRBJ2-5, with 12 positions matching TRBD2. CDR3 size: 15 residues. Germline assignment: CDR1 SGHNT and CDR2 YYREEE (reference sequence). The ends lost 4 bases at V and 5 bases at J; junction bases unmatched: 6.